The present entry profiles one T cell receptor (beta chain) with its context. The target antigen is unknown. Time point of the sample: late sampling 161 to 241 days after vaccination in a few convalescent patients. Treatment noted: approximately nine-day PBMC culture with coronavirus spike peptide pools or control peptides (ViraFEST assay). Cultured CD4+ T-cell DNA underwent Oncomine TCR Beta short-read sequencing. Each CDR3 protein is one row after TCRdb ran MiXCR on the PCR reads. The repertoire includes about 23,000 distinct CDR3 sequences, around 37% of them detected once, and about 8.6% sits in the top ten. The CDR3 consists of 14 residues. J lost 12 bases, V lost 5 bases, and 11 bases had no gene match. The sample originates from a study of vaccination and CD4 T cells after COVID-19. Study-level background: A median of around 70 days (range 14 to 241) separated dose two from the taking of post-vaccine samples. Day 14 and days 161 to 241 post-vaccination were the sampling points for three convalescent patients.

The V and J genes are TRBV12-3 or TRBV12-4 and TRBJ2-7; 12 positions agree with TRBD1. This TCR was sampled from a human donor who had recovered from COVID-19. The sequencing here drew on CD4+ T cells from blood, cultured in vitro, taken about 7 months after SARS-CoV-2 vaccination. In nucleotides, the CDR3 is TGTGCCAGCAGTCGTAGGGACAGGGGGCGCGTCATGTACTTC. Encoded protein: CASSRRDRGRVMYF.